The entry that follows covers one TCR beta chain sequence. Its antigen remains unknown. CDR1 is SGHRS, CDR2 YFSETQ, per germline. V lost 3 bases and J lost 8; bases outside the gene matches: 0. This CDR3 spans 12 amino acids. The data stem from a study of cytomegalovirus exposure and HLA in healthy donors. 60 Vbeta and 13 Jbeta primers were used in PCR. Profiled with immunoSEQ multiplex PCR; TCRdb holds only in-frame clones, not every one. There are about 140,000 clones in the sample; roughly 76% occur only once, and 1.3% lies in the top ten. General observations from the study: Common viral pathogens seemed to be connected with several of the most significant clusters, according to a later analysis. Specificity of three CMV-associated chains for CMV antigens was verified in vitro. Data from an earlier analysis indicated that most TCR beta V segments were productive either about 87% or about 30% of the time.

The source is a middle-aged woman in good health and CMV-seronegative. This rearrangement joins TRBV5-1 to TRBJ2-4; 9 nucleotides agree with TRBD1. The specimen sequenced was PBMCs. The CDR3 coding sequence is TGCGCCAGCAGCTGGGACAGGGACATTCAGTACTTC. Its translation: CASSWDRDIQYF.